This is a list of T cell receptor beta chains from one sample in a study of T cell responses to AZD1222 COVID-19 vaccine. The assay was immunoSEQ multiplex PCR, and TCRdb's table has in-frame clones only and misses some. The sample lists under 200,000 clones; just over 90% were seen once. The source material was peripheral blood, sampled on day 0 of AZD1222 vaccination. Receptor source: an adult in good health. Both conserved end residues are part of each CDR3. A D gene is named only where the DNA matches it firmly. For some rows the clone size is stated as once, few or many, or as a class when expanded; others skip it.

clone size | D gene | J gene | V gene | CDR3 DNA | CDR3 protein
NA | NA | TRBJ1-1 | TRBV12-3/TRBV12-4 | TGTGCCAGCAGGAACCCGGCCGCTAAAGCTTTCTTT | CASRNPAAKAFF
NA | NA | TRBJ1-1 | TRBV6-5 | TGTGCCAGCAGTTATAAGAGGGCGAACACTGAAGCTTTCTTT | CASSYKRANTEAFF
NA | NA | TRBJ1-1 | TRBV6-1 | TGTGCCAGCAGTGACAGGGTGAACACTGAAGCTTTCTTT | CASSDRVNTEAFF
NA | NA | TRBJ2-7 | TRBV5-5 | TGTGCCAGCAGCTTGTTCGTCTCGTTTGATCTGTCCCTCTACGAGCAGTACTTC | CASSLFVSFDLSLYEQYF
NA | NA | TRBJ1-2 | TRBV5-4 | TGTGCCAGCGTGCTTTGGTCCGAACTACTAGGGGGTGGCTACACCTTC | CASVLWSELLGGGYTF
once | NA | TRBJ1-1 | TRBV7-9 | TGTGCCAGCAGCTTAGAACTCCCGAACACTGAAGCTTTCTTT | CASSLELPNTEAFF
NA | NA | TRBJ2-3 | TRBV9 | TGTGCCAGCAGCGTACGAGGGGGGCCAGGGGATACGCAGTATTTT | CASSVRGGPGDTQYF
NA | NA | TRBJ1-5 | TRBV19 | TGTGCCAGTAGTATAGGAAGAACAGGGAATCAGCCCCAGCATTTT | CASSIGRTGNQPQHF
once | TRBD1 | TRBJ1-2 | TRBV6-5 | TGTGCCAGCAGTTACGGGACAGCCCAAAACTATGGCTACACCTTC | CASSYGTAQNYGYTF
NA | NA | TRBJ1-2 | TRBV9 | TGTGCCAGCAGCGTTGTGGGGGCTATGGACTATGGCTACACCTTC | CASSVVGAMDYGYTF
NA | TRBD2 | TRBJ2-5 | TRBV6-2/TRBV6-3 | TGTGCCAGCAGTCCCTCGCGGGGGTACCAAGAGACCCAGTACTTC | CASSPSRGYQETQYF
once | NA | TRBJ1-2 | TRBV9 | TGTGCCAGCAGCCCCCACGTTGGGGGGGCCGGAGCTAACTATGGCTACACCTTC | CASSPHVGGAGANYGYTF
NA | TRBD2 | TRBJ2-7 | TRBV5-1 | TGCGCCAGCAGCTTGTGGTCTAGCGGGGTCTCCTACGAGCAGTACTTC | CASSLWSSGVSYEQYF